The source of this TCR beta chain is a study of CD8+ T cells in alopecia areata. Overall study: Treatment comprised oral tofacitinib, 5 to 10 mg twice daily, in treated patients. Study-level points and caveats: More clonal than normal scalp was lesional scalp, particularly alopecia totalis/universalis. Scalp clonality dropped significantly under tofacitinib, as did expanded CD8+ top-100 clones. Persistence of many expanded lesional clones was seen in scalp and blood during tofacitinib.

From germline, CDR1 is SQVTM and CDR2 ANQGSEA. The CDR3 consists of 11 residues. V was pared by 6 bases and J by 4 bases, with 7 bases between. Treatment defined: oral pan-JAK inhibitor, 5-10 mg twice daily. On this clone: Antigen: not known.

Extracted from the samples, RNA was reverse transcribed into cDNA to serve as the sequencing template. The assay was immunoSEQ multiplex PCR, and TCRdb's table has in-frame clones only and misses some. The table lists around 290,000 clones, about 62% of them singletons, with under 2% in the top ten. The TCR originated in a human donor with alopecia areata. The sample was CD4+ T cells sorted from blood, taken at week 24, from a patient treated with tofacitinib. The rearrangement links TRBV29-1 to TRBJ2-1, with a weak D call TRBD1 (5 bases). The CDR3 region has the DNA TGCAGCGTCAGACAGTACAATGAGCAGTTCTTC. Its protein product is CSVRQYNEQFF.